The sequence of this T cell receptor beta chain was determined in a study of T cells in Graves' hyperthyroidism and ophthalmopathy. General observations from the study: A model built on 13 V-J features separated ophthalmopathy from stable hyperthyroidism.

This clonotype came up many times. Antigen unknown. Researchers took RNA transcripts and amplified the TCR beta CDR3 regions from them. A first-round RT-PCR of the TCR CDR3 used the HTBI primer set. One entry per CDR3 protein, called by TCRdb with MiXCR from the multiplex PCR reads. Counted here are around 380,000 distinct CDR3 sequences, approximately 15% occurring once; the ten biggest clones make up less than 25%. The sequenced sample was blood. The sequence derives from a man aged 25-45 years with Graves' hyperthyroidism that later progressed to Graves' ophthalmopathy.

CDR3 sequence reads: CAWTPGGYYEQYF. CDR3 coding DNA: TGTGCCTGGACCCCTGGAGGCTACTACGAGCAGTACTTC. The chain employs TRBV30 and TRBJ2-7, with a weak D call TRBD2 (5 bases). Germline CDR1 is GTSNPN and CDR2 is SVGIG (reference sequence). The CDR3 runs to 13 residues. V lost 4 bases and J lost 3, with 13 bases in between.